These 21 T cell receptor beta chains were all obtained from the same sample, sequenced in a study of regulatory T cells in long-lasting Graves disease. Arm-PCR of CDR3 regions with iRepertoire HTBI primers generated TCR beta libraries. TCRdb redid the calling of the multiplex PCR reads with MiXCR, one entry per CDR3 protein. The sample includes 440,000 or so distinct CDR3 sequences, 16% seen only once; the top ten take about 10%. Noted time point: newly diagnosed GD, antithyroid drugs for less than 3 months. PBMC-extracted RNA yielded the TCR library. This sample was shared with a second study, whose subject was T cells in Graves' hyperthyroidism and ophthalmopathy.

Sample: peripheral blood mononuclear cells (PBMCs), taken at new diagnosis, from a patient treated with antithyroid drugs. These receptors were taken from a woman aged 25 to 39 with Graves disease.

This clonotype has only a few counts. An end of the junction differs from the germline gene, which may be a read error. This chain uses TRBV4-3 with TRBJ1-2; D uncertain. Germline CDR1 reads LGHNA; CDR2 reads YSLEER. The CDR3 sequence is 15 residues long. The CDR3 loop is CASGQSSAVRVGYTF. The CDR3 nucleotides are TGCGCCAGCGGCCAATCTTCGGCGGTCCGAGTTGGCTACACCTTC.

This clonotype was observed at least ten times. The chain is built from TRBV12-3 or TRBV12-4 and TRBJ1-5; D is ambiguous. This CDR3 has 16 residues. V dropped 5 bases and J dropped 5 bases, with 19 bases sitting between them. The CDR3 bases are TGTGCCAGCAGTCCCCTAGGCCCTCGGGTTGATCAGCCCCAGCATTTT. Translation: CASSPLGPRVDQPQHF.

This clonotype was seen ten or more times. The rearrangement uses TRBV6-1 and TRBJ2-1; TRBD2 matches 7 bases. Looked up from germline, CDR1 is MNHNS and CDR2 is SASEGT. The CDR3 runs 13 residues. The V and J ends lost 9 bases and 9 bases, in that order; junction bases with no gene match: 11. CDR3 residues: CASGAAGVIEQFF. DNA of the CDR3: TGTGCCAGTGGGGCGGCGGGAGTGATTGAGCAGTTCTTC.

This chain uses TRBV19 with TRBJ2-4; no clear D gene. V lost 5 bases, J lost 7 bases, and 6 bases lay in between. Germline V lookup: CDR1 LNHDA, CDR2 SQIVND (reference sequence). The CDR3 extends over 11 amino acids. The CDR3 here is CASSSSNIQYF. Here the CDR3 DNA reads TGTGCCAGTAGTTCCAGCAACATTCAGTACTTC.

This clonotype was recorded a few times. The J gene is TRBJ2-3, the V gene TRBV5-1; tentative D call: TRBD1 (6 bases). Trimming took off 2 bases at V and 2 bases at J, with 9 bases between the two ends. The CDR3 is 14 residues long. Germline values: CDR1 SGHRS, CDR2 YFSETQ. CDR3 nucleotide sequence: TGCGCCAGCAGCTTTTACAGGGACACAGATACGCAGTATTTT. It encodes CASSFYRDTDTQYF.

This rearrangement joins TRBV2 to TRBJ1-5; D remains unclear. The CDR3 runs 15 residues. Trimming took off 6 bases at V and 9 bases at J, with 21 bases between the two ends. Germline loops: CDR1 SNHLY, CDR2 FYNNEI. The CDR3 coding sequence is TGTGCCAGCAGCCGGGGTGAAACACGAAATTGGCCCCAGCATTTT. Its translation: CASSRGETRNWPQHF.

This clonotype has a count of ten or more. J is TRBJ2-3 and V is TRBV2; the D is unclear. The CDR3 is made up of 15 amino acids. Germline lookup yields CDR1 SNHLY and CDR2 FYNNEI. The germline V and J ends were trimmed by 8 bases and 2 bases, with 17 bases remaining between them. The CDR3 DNA is TGTGCCAGCGGACCGAGAGGATTAAACACAGATACGCAGTATTTT. Protein product: CASGPRGLNTDTQYF.

This clonotype was seen at least ten times. This chain connects TRBV11-2 to TRBJ2-7; 9 bases align to TRBD2. CDR1 SGHAT and CDR2 FQNNGV come from the germline V gene. Trimming removed 1 base from V and 3 bases from J; junction bases left unmatched: 4. CDR3 size: 15 residues. The CDR3 DNA reads TGTGCCAGCAGCTTAGGGGTTAGCGGGAGCTACGAGCAGTACTTC. Its translation: CASSLGVSGSYEQYF.

This clonotype came up a few times. The CDR3 here is CASSLAGGPATNEKLFF. CDR3 DNA sequence: TGTGCCAGCAGCTTAGCAGGGGGACCCGCAACTAATGAAAAACTGTTTTTT. The V and J genes are TRBV7-9 and TRBJ1-4, with a possible D match to TRBD1 (6 bases). This CDR3 comprises 17 residues. V lost 0 bases and J 0 bases, leaving 11 bases between the germline ends. CDR1 and CDR2 (germline): SEHNR, FQNEAQ (reference sequence).

This clonotype was observed at least ten times. The CDR3, as DNA: TGTGCCAGCAGTTCCCTCCTAGCGGATAAATTCACAGATACGCAGTATTTT. Residues: CASSSLLADKFTDTQYF. The V and J genes are TRBV27 and TRBJ2-3; 7 nucleotides match TRBD2. Germline V lookup: CDR1 MNHEY, CDR2 SMNVEV (reference sequence). Trimming at V came to 4 bases and at J to 2 bases, leaving 12 bases not matched to a gene. This CDR3 region has 17 residues.

In its sample, this clonotype was seen many times. The chain has TRBV27 and TRBJ1-1; D remains ambiguous. The V end was cut by 5 bases, the J end by 5 bases, with 21 bases between. Looked up from germline, CDR1 is MNHEY and CDR2 is SMNVEV (reference sequence). The length of the CDR3 is 16 residues. The chain's CDR3 is CASSHPRGQRGTEAFF. The CDR3, as DNA: TGTGCCAGCAGTCACCCCCGTGGGCAGCGAGGGACTGAAGCTTTCTTT.

This clonotype was counted at least ten times. The chain employs TRBV7-8 and TRBJ2-1; D might be TRBD1 (5 bases). V shed 8 bases and J shed 2 bases, with 10 bases lying between them. The CDR3 totals 13 residues. The germline CDR1 and CDR2 sequences are SGHVS and FQNEAQ. The DNA for the CDR3 is TGTGCCAGCTGGGTGGGGCCCTACAATGAGCAGTTCTTC. Its protein is CASWVGPYNEQFF.

V is TRBV3-1 and J is TRBJ2-5, with 11 positions matching TRBD2. The CDR3 length is 17 residues. Losses at the gene ends were 1 base for V and 3 bases for J; bases not matched to a gene: 7. Germline loops: CDR1 LGHDT, CDR2 YNNKEL (reference sequence). The CDR3 nucleotides are TGTGCCAGCAGCCAAGTTCCCACGGGACTAGCGGAAGAGACCCAGTACTTC. This gives the protein CASSQVPTGLAEETQYF.

This clonotype was found a few times. The rearrangement joins TRBV3-1 to TRBJ1-2; a possible D gene is TRBD1 (5 bases). Trimming left V 5 bases short and J 0 bases short, with 13 bases between. This CDR3 has 15 residues. CDR1 is LGHDT, CDR2 YNNKEL, per germline (reference sequence). DNA of the CDR3: TGTGCCAGCAGCTCGTGGGGGGAGTCTAACTATGGCTACACCTTC. Its protein product is CASSSWGESNYGYTF.

The rearrangement links TRBV7-3 to TRBJ1-1; 8 nucleotides line up with TRBD1. V lost 5 bases, J lost 1 base, and 12 bases stayed unmatched. The CDR3 length is 17 residues. Germline V gives CDR1 SGHTA, CDR2 FQGTGA. The CDR3 coding sequence is TGTGCCAGCAGCCCCGAATTTCGTGGGACAGGGAACACTGAAGCTTTCTTT. Encoded protein: CASSPEFRGTGNTEAFF.

This clonotype turned up a few times. The rearrangement links TRBV14 to TRBJ2-1; a weak D match, TRBD2 (6 bases). The CDR3 sequence is 12 residues long. Trimming left V 2 bases short and J 12 bases short, with 11 bases between. CDR1 is SGHDN, CDR2 FVKESK, per germline. In DNA form, the CDR3 reads TGTGCCAGCAGCCAACTAGCGACCGGGCAGTTCTTC. Translated, it gives CASSQLATGQFF.

This clonotype came up many times. V is TRBV20-1 and J is TRBJ2-1, with D possibly TRBD2 on 5 matching bases. Looked up from germline, CDR1 is DFQATT and CDR2 is SNEGSKA (reference sequence). The CDR3 spans 15 residues. Deletions cut 3 bases from V and 0 bases from J, with 12 bases between. The CDR3 reads CSARRATSSYNEQFF. CDR3 nucleotides: TGCAGTGCTAGGCGGGCCACGAGCTCCTACAATGAGCAGTTCTTC.

In this sample, this clonotype turned up many times. The chain recombines TRBV7-8 with TRBJ2-1, with no clear D. V dropped 5 bases and J dropped 9 bases, with 14 bases sitting between them. CDR3 length: 13 amino acids. The germline V gene encodes CDR1 SGHVS and CDR2 FQNEAQ. The CDR3 sequence: CASSTHLGSEQFF. The CDR3 DNA is TGTGCCAGCAGCACCCACCTAGGTTCTGAGCAGTTCTTC. The variable domain in full, with the rest retrieved from reference TRBV7-8 and TRBJ2-1, is GAGVSQSPRYKVAKRGQDVALRCDPISGHVSLFWYQQALGQGPEFLTYFQNEAQLDKSGLPSDRFFAERPEGSVSTLKIQRTQQEDSAVYLCASSTHLGSEQFFGPGTRLTVL.

This clonotype was detected many times. The chain links TRBV5-6 to TRBJ2-6; D not certain. Germline loops: CDR1 SGHDT, CDR2 YYEEEE. CDR3 length equals 15 residues. The V end was cut by 4 bases, the J end by 2 bases, with 10 bases between. The CDR3 reads CASSVAGAGANVLTF. The CDR3 nucleotides read TGTGCCAGCAGCGTAGCTGGGGCTGGGGCCAACGTCCTGACTTTC.

The CDR3 reads CASSLSRHSTDTQYF. DNA for the CDR3: TGTGCCAGCAGCTTATCACGTCATAGCACAGATACGCAGTATTTT. V usage is TRBV11-3 and J usage is TRBJ2-3; no firm D call. Germline V CDR1 and CDR2: SGHNT, YENEEA. V lost 2 bases and J 0 bases, leaving 9 bases between the germline ends. This CDR3 spans 15 amino acids.

In nucleotides, the CDR3 is TGCAGCGTTGTTGTAAACACTGAAGCTTTCTTT. Residues: CSVVVNTEAFF. This chain connects TRBV29-1 to TRBJ1-1; D uncertain. The V gene lost 4 bases and the J gene lost 2 bases, with 5 bases spanning the gap. This CDR3 comprises 11 residues. Germline CDR1 is SQVTM and CDR2 is ANQGSEA.